What follows are 10 T cell receptor beta chains derived from one specimen sequenced in a study of blood T cell repertoires in COVID-19 (dated by TCRdb to the early 2020s). Libraries were made using the immunoSEQ multiplex PCR assay. Entries here come from immuneACCESS through TCRdb and include only in-frame sequences with V and J called. Some clones fail to appear in such tables; in the studies checked, an unresolved V gene covers under half of the shortfall, and the cause of the remainder is unknown. This sample is represented by hundreds of thousands of clones; 80% of them were singletons. The leading ten clones occupy under 4.5% of the sample. Sequences were obtained from PBMCs or T cells enriched from blood (not recorded which). These receptors were obtained from a man younger than 45 with acute COVID-19.

The gene calls are TRBV6-1 and TRBJ2-1; 9 bases map to TRBD1. V lost 3 bases, J lost 7 bases, and 13 bases stayed unmatched. Germline lookup yields CDR1 MNHNS and CDR2 SASEGT. The CDR3 covers 17 residues. Written as DNA, the CDR3 is TGTGCCAGCAGTGACGATTTGACAGGGGGAATAGTAAATGAGCAGTTCTTC. Translating gives CASSDDLTGGIVNEQFF.

The V gene is TRBV11-2, the J gene TRBJ2-2, with 10 bases that match TRBD2. V dropped 2 bases and J dropped 3; count of bases not matched to a gene: 3. From germline, CDR1 is SGHAT and CDR2 FQNNGV. The CDR3 is made up of 16 amino acids. This chain's CDR3 is CASSLNLAGDTGELFF. For the CDR3, the DNA is TGTGCCAGCAGCTTAAATCTAGCGGGGGACACCGGGGAGCTGTTTTTT.

This clone was detected a few times. The chain combines TRBV7-3 with TRBJ1-1; 9 bases are a match to TRBD1. The CDR3 sequence is 13 residues long. Losses at the gene ends were 2 bases for V and 13 bases for J; bases not matched to a gene: 8. Per germline, CDR1 SGHTA and CDR2 FQGTGA. In nucleotides, the CDR3 is TGTGCCAGCAGCTTATATGGGACAGGGACGGTTTTCTTT. Protein sequence: CASSLYGTGTVFF.

V gene TRBV5-4 combines with J gene TRBJ2-5; 9 nucleotides match TRBD2. J gave up 4 bases and V 4 bases, and 17 bases lay outside the gene matches. The CDR3 extends over 18 amino acids. CDR1 and CDR2 (germline): SGHNT, YYREEE (reference sequence). The CDR3 DNA follows: TGTGCCAGCAGCGCCTCCGGTCCGGCGGGGGGGCCTCGAGAGACCCAGTACTTC. As protein: CASSASGPAGGPRETQYF.

This chain joins TRBV5-1 and TRBJ1-2; 7 bases agree with TRBD1. CDR3 size: 16 residues. Germline values: CDR1 SGHRS, CDR2 YFSETQ. J gave up 4 bases and V 3 bases, and 12 bases lay outside the gene matches. The CDR3 region has the DNA TGCGCCAGCAGCTCCCCCGCACAGGGGAAGAGCTATGGCTACACCTTC. It is translated as CASSSPAQGKSYGYTF.

The rearrangement links TRBV3-1 (or the pseudogene TRBV3-2) to TRBJ1-1; 9 positions agree with TRBD1. The germline V gene has CDR1 LGHDT and CDR2 YNNKEL (reference sequence). The V gene end was trimmed by 5 bases and the J gene end by 1 base; junction bases not matched to a gene: 11. The CDR3 has 17 residues. CDR3 region: CASSIMPGTGRNTEAFF. The CDR3 coding sequence is TGTGCCAGCAGCATTATGCCCGGGACAGGGAGGAACACTGAAGCTTTCTTT.

The chain links TRBV10-1 to TRBJ2-1; unclear D gene. The CDR3 length is 13 residues. CDR1 is WNHNN, CDR2 SYGVQD, per germline (reference sequence). V gave up 2 bases and J gave up 7 bases, with 9 bases separating them. Here the CDR3 DNA reads TGCGCCAGCAGTGAGCCGGTACAGAATGAGCAGTTCTTC. Its protein is CASSEPVQNEQFF.

A note on this clone: Other DNA sequences in the same sample also yield this CDR3. The rearrangement links TRBV9 to TRBJ2-2; D gene unclear. V was trimmed by 0 bases and J by 1 base, leaving 4 bases between them. The CDR3 covers 14 residues. Germline V gene data show CDR1 as SGDLS and CDR2 as YYNGEE. CDR3 nucleotide sequence: TGTGCCAGCAGCGTAGCAGGGAACACCGGGGAGCTGTTTTTT. It translates to CASSVAGNTGELFF.

V gene TRBV12-3 or TRBV12-4 combines with J gene TRBJ1-1; the D is unclear. This CDR3 region has 13 residues. The V gene lost 6 bases and the J gene lost 4 bases, with 12 bases spanning the gap. CDR3 residues: CASRATFSTEAFF. The CDR3 bases are TGTGCCAGCAGGGCCACCTTTTCCACTGAAGCTTTCTTT.

The chain is built from TRBV28 and TRBJ2-7; possibly TRBD1 for D (6 bases). CDR3 length: 12 residues. Deletions cut 3 bases from V and 7 bases from J, with 10 bases between. Germline CDR1 is MDHEN and CDR2 is SYDVKM. The DNA for the CDR3 is TGTGCCAGCAGTTTGTCCACAGGGGAGCAGTACTTC. Its protein is CASSLSTGEQYF.